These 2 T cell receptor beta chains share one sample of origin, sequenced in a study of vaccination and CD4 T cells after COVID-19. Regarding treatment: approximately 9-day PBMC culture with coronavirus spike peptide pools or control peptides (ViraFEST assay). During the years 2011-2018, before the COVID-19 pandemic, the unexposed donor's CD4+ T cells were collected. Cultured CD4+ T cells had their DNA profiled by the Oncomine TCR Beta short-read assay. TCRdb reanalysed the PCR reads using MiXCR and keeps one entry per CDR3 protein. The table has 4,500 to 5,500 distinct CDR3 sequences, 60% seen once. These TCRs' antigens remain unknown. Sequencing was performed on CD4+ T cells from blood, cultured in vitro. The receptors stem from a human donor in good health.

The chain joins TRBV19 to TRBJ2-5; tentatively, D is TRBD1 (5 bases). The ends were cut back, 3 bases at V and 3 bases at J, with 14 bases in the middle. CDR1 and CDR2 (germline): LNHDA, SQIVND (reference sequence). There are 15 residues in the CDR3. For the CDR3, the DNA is TGTGCCAGTAGTATGTGGACGCCAGGGAAAGAGACCCAGTACTTC. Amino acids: CASSMWTPGKETQYF.

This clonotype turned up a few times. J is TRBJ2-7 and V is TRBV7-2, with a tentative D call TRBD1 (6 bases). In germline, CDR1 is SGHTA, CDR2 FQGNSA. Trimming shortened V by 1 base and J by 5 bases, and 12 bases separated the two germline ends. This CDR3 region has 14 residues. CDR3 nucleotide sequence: TGTGCCAGCAGCTTAGTGGTCAGGGGCAACGAGCAGTACTTC. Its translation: CASSLVVRGNEQYF.